These T cell receptor beta chains were read from a single sample in a study of blood T cell repertoires in COVID-19. Clones were sequenced by immunoSEQ multiplex PCR, and TCRdb holds only the in-frame ones, with some missing. The table includes about 120,000 clones, about 85% detected once. The specimen sequenced was peripheral blood. The receptors here all came from a human donor in a cohort sampled during active COVID-19. Both conserved end residues are part of each CDR3. D genes are given only for firm matches. Size is omitted from some rows. Given values are once, few, many or a class for expanded clones.

v_gene,j_gene,d_gene,abundance,CDR3nt,CDR3aa
TRBV23-1,TRBJ1-1,.,.,TGCGCCAGACATCGGGGGGATTCTTGGGGTGAAGCTTTCTTT,CARHRGDSWGEAFF
TRBV9,TRBJ2-7,TRBD1,.,TGTGCCAGCAGCGTAGGGGACAGGGCCTACGAGCAGTACTTC,CASSVGDRAYEQYF
TRBV6-2/TRBV6-3,TRBJ2-5,TRBD2,.,TGTGCCAGCAGTTACACTAGCGGGAGCCAAGAGACCCAGTACTTC,CASSYTSGSQETQYF
TRBV27,TRBJ2-7,TRBD2,.,TGTGCCACCCTGGAGAGAGCGGGAGGGCAGTTGCGGGAGCAGTACTTC,CATLERAGGQLREQYF
TRBV6-1,TRBJ1-1,.,once,TGTGCCAGCAGTTCCGCGACTACGGGGGCTTTCTTT,CASSSATTGAFF
TRBV9,TRBJ2-1,.,.,TGTGCCAGCAGCGACAGGGTAGGGGTGAATGAGCAGTTCTTC,CASSDRVGVNEQFF
TRBV11-3,TRBJ2-7,.,.,TGTGCCAGCAGCTTAGACAGGGCCTCTTACGAGCAGTACTTC,CASSLDRASYEQYF
TRBV2,TRBJ2-7,TRBD1,.,TGTGCCAGCAGTGAAGGACAGGGATACATATACGAGCAGTACTTC,CASSEGQGYIYEQYF
TRBV6-5,TRBJ1-2,TRBD1,.,TGTGCCAGCAGTTACGTCCAATATGACAGGGGGACCTTC,CASSYVQYDRGTF
TRBV25-1,TRBJ1-4,TRBD1,.,TGTGCCAGCAGTGCCGGGACAGGGGGCCCAACTAATGAAAAACTGTTTTTT,CASSAGTGGPTNEKLFF
TRBV27,TRBJ2-6,TRBD1,.,TGTGCCAGCAGTTCTTACAGGGGAGGGGCCAACGTCCTGACTTTC,CASSSYRGGANVLTF
TRBV29-1,TRBJ2-1,.,.,TGCAGCGTTGGGCGACAGGCGTCTTTGGGAGGGGGTGAGCAGTTCTTC,CSVGRQASLGGGEQFF
TRBV15,TRBJ1-1,TRBD1,once,TGTGCCACCAGCCGAGGACAGGGGCGCTGGGTGAACACTGAAGCTTTCTTT,CATSRGQGRWVNTEAFF
TRBV7-6,TRBJ1-1,.,.,TGTGCCAGCAGCTTAGAGAGGGGGGGAACAGAGATAAACACTGAAGCTTTCTTT,CASSLERGGTEINTEAFF
TRBV5-1,TRBJ2-1,.,.,TGCGCCAGCAGCTTTGGGTTAGCCTCCACATCTTTGAATGAGCAGTTCTTC,CASSFGLASTSLNEQFF
TRBV5-1,TRBJ2-3,.,.,TGCGCCAGCAGCCCGAAACTACTAGCCCTGGGCACAGATACGCAGTATTTT,CASSPKLLALGTDTQYF
TRBV5-1,TRBJ2-3,TRBD2,few,TGCGCCAGCAGTTTTAGCGGGGATACGCAGTATTTT,CASSFSGDTQYF
TRBV3-1/TRBV3-2,TRBJ2-1,TRBD2,.,TGTGCCAGCAGCCTCAGGACTAGCGGGAGTTATGAGCAGTTCTTC,CASSLRTSGSYEQFF
TRBV19,TRBJ1-1,.,.,TGTGCCAGTAACGATCGGGGGGCGAGCACTGAAGCTTTCTTT,CASNDRGASTEAFF
TRBV27,TRBJ2-2,TRBD1,.,TGTGCCAGACAGGGGATCGACACCGGGGAGCTGTTTTTT,CARQGIDTGELFF